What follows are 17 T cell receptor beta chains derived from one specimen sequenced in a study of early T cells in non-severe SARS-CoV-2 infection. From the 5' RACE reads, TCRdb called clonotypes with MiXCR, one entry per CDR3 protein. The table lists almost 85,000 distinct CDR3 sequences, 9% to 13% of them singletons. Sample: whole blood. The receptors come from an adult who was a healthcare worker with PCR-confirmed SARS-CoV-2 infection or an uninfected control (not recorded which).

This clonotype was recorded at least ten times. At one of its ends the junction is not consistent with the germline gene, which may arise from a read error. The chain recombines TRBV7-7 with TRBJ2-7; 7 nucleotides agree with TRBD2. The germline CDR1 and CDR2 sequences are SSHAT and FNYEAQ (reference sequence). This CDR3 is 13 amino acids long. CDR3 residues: CASSFGLAYEQYF. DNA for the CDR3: TGTGCTAGCAGCTTCGGACTAGCCTACGAGCAGTACTTC.

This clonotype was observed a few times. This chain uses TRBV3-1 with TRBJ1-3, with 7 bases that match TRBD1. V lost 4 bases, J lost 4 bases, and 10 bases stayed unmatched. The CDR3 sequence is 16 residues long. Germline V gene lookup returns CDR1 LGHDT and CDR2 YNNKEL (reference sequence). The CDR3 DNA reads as TGTGCCAGCAGCCCTTACAGGGGAACGAGCGGAAACACCATATATTTT. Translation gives CASSPYRGTSGNTIYF. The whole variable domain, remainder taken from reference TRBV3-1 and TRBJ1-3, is DTAVSQTPKYLVTQMGNDKSIKCEQNLGHDTMYWYKQDSKKFLKIMFSYNNKELIINETVPNRFSPKSPDKAHLNLHINSLELGDSAVYFCASSPYRGTSGNTIYFGEGSWLTVV.

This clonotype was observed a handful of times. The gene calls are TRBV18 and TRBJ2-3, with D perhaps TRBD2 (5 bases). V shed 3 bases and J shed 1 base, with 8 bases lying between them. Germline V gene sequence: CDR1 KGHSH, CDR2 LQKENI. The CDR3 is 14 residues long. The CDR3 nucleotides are TGTGCCAGCTCACCCCCCGGGGGCACAGATACGCAGTATTTT. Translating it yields CASSPPGGTDTQYF.

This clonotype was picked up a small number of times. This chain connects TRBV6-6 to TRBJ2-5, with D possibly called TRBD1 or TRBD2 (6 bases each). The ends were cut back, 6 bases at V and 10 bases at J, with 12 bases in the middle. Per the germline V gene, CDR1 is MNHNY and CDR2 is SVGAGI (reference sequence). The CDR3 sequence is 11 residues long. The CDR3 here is CASSGGGSQYF. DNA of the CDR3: TGTGCCAGCAGCGGAGGGGGAAGCCAGTACTTC.

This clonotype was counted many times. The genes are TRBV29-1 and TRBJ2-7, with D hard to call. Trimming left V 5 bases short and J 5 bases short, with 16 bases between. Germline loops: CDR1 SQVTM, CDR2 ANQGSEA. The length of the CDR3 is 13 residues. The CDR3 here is CSVSHMPGDEQYF. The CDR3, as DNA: TGCAGCGTTTCACACATGCCAGGAGACGAGCAGTACTTC.

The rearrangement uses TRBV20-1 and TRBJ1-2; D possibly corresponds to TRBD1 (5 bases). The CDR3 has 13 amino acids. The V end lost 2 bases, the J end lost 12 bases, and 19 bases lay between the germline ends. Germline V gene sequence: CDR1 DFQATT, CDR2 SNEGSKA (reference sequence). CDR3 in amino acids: CSARYTAARGHTF. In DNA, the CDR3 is TGCAGTGCTAGATACACGGCTGCGAGGGGCCACACCTTC.

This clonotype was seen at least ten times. The CDR3 reads CASSLALGTSGEQYF. CDR3 DNA: TGTGCCAGCAGCTTAGCGCTTGGGACTAGCGGCGAGCAGTACTTC. This sequence joins TRBV7-9 and TRBJ2-7; TRBD2 matches 11 bases. V lost 0 bases and J lost 6; bases outside the gene matches: 4. The CDR3 length is 15 residues. The V gene's germline CDR1 is SEHNR and CDR2 FQNEAQ (reference sequence). The full variable domain, with the rest looked up from reference TRBV7-9 and TRBJ2-7, is DTGVSQNPRHKITKRGQNVTFRCDPISEHNRLYWYRQTLGQGPEFLTYFQNEAQLEKSRLLSDRFSAERPKGSFSTLEIQRTEQGDSAMYLCASSLALGTSGEQYFGPGTRLTVT.

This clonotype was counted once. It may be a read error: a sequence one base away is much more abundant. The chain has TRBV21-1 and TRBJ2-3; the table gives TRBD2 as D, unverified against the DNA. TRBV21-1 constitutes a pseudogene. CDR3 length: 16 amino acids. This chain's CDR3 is CASSRGRTRLPDTQYF. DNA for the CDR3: TGTGCCAGCAGTAGGGGGAGGACTAGACTTCCAGATACGCAGTATTTT.

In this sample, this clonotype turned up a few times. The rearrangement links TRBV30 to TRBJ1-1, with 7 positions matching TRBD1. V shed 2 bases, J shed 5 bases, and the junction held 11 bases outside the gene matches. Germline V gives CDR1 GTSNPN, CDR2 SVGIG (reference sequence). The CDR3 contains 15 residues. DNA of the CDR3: TGTGCCTGGAGTAACCGGGACAGTCGGAGAACTGAAGCTTTCTTT. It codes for CAWSNRDSRRTEAFF.

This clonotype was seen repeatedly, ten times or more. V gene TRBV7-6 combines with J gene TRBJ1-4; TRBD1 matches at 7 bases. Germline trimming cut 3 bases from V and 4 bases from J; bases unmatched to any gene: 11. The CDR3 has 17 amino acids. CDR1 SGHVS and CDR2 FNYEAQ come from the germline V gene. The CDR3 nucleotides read TGTGCCAGCAGCTTCGACAATATGACAGGGTTTAATGAAAAACTGTTTTTT. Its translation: CASSFDNMTGFNEKLFF. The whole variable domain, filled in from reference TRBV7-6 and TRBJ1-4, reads GAGVSQSPRYKVTKRGQDVALRCDPISGHVSLYWYRQALGQGPEFLTYFNYEAQQDKSGLPNDRFSAERPEGSISTLTIQRTEQRDSAMYRCASSFDNMTGFNEKLFFGSGTQLSVL.

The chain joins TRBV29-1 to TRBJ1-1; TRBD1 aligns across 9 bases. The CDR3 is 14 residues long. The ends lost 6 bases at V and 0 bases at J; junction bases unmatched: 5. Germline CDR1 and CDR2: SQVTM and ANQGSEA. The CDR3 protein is CSVLNRGLNTEAFF. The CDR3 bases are TGCAGCGTCTTAAACAGGGGGCTGAACACTGAAGCTTTCTTT.

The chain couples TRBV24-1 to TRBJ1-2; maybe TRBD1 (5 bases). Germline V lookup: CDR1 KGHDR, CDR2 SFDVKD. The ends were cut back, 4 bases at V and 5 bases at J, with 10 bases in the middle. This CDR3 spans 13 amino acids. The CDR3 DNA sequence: TGTGCCACCAGTGAGCCAGGGTTTTATGGCTACACCTTC. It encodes CATSEPGFYGYTF.

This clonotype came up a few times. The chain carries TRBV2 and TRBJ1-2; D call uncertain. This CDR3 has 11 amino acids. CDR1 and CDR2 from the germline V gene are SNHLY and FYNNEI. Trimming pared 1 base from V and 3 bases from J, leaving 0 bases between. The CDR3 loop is CASSEDYGYTF. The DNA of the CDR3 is TGTGCCAGCAGTGAAGACTATGGCTACACCTTC. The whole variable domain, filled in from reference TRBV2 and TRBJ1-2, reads EPEVTQTPSHQVTQMGQEVILRCVPISNHLYFYWYRQILGQKVEFLVSFYNNEISEKSEIFDDQFSVERPDGSNFTLKIRSTKLEDSAMYFCASSEDYGYTFGSGTRLTVV.

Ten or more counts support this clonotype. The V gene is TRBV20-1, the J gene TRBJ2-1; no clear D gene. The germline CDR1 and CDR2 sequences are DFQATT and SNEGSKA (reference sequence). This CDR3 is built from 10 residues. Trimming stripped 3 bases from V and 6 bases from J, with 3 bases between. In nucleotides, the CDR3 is TGCAGTGCTAGTCGCAATGAGCAGTTCTTC. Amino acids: CSASRNEQFF.

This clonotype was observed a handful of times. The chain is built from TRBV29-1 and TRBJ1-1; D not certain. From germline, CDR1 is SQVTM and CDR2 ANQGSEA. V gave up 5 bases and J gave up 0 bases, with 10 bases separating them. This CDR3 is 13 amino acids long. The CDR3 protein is CSVHGRLNTEAFF. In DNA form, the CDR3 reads TGCAGCGTTCACGGACGGCTGAACACTGAAGCTTTCTTT. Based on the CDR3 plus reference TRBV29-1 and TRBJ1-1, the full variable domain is SAVISQKPSRDICQRGTSLTIQCQVDSQVTMMFWYRQQPGQSLTLIATANQGSEATYESGFVIDKFPISRPNLTFSTLTVSNMSPEDSSIYLCSVHGRLNTEAFFGQGTRLTVV.

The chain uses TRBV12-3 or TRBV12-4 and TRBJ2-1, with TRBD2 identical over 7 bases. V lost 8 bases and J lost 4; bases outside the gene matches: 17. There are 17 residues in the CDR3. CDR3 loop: CASSSGGNPQLYNEQFF. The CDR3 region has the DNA TGTGCCAGCTCCTCCGGGGGGAACCCCCAACTTTACAATGAGCAGTTCTTC.

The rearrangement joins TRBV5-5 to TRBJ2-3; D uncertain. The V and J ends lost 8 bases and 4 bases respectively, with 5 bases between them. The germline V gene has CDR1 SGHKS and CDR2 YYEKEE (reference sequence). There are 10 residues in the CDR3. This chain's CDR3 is CASDSDTQYF. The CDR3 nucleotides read TGTGCCAGTGATTCAGATACGCAGTATTTT.